A selection of T cell receptor beta chains follows, all from one sample in a study of PD-1 blockade in classical Hodgkin lymphoma. Here immunoSEQ multiplex PCR was the method, and the copy in TCRdb shows in-frame clones only, minus some. The sample contains roughly 97,000 clones, over 80% of which appear only once. The material sequenced was peripheral blood mononuclear cells (PBMCs), taken at baseline. The receptors come from a human donor with classical Hodgkin lymphoma. The CDR3 runs from the conserved cysteine through the conserved F or W.

TRBJ1-1	TRBV7-9	CAKDRESVGGTEAFF
TRBJ1-1	TRBV7-2	CASSRTVNTEAFF
TRBJ2-7	TRBV20-1	CSAAVSYEQYF
TRBJ1-3	TRBV9	CASSVEVWTDSGNTIYF
TRBJ2-7	TRBV19	CASSPGLAGGSSYEQYF
TRBJ2-1	TRBV11-3	CASSLYVFGTAYNEQFF
TRBJ1-5	TRBV19	CASSMPGQGFNQPQHF
TRBJ1-5	TRBV2	CASRGRGSNQPQHF
TRBJ2-1	TRBV7-2	CASSLVGSTYNEQFF
TRBJ2-3	TRBV11-2	CASSLDSGRVTDTQYF
TRBJ2-3	TRBV10-3	CATRGGSTDTQYF
TRBJ2-1	TRBV7-2	CASSFLGPNAYNEQFF
TRBJ2-7	TRBV7-9	CASSLEVGGPDF
TRBJ1-1	TRBV6-5	CASIDSGAAIEAFF
TRBJ2-7	TRBV19	CASSMAAGTDYYEQYF
TRBJ2-1	TRBV9	CASSVGTSAYNEQFF
TRBJ1-2	TRBV28	CASSSSLTIYGYTF
TRBJ1-5	TRBV2	CASSEIQAQGNQPQHF
TRBJ2-1	TRBV5-1	CASSLGGQPYNEQFF
TRBJ2-7	TRBV7-8	CASSSGLAGVLPYEQYF
TRBJ2-4	TRBV23-1	CASSQSRLAKNIQYF
TRBJ2-7	TRBV7-2	CASSSGDSYEQYF
TRBJ2-3	TRBV7-2	CASSLQRGNPQDTQYF
TRBJ1-1	TRBV19	CASSTTYSAEAFF
TRBJ2-4	TRBV28	CASSLYRGDIQYF
TRBJ1-5	TRBV30	CAWTLRGDPAGHQHF
TRBJ2-5	TRBV28	CASSIDNRGRETQYF
TRBJ1-3	TRBV30	CAWSSSGNTIYF
TRBJ2-2	TRBV9	CASSERGITGELFF
TRBJ1-4	TRBV30	CATASPGGKLFF
TRBJ1-1	TRBV10-3	CAISEDRRKDTEAFF
TRBJ1-2	TRBV10-3	CAISGSGYGYTF
TRBJ2-7	TRBV6-5	CASSPLQGSYEQYF
TRBJ1-4	TRBV7-9	CASSRWTTATNEKLFF
TRBJ2-3	TRBV28	CASWGTEGMSDTQYF
TRBJ2-2	TRBV6-1	CASTRQGPYTGELFF
TRBJ1-1	TRBV7-2	CASSLAAGVPEAFF
TRBJ2-3	TRBV14	CASSTHRGAGVPDTQYF
TRBJ1-3	TRBV5-4	CASSEDRGTGNTIYF
TRBJ2-1	TRBV11-3	CASSKGLAGGRGEQFF
TRBJ1-4	TRBV21-1	CASSKGGGYNEKLFF
TRBJ2-7	TRBV7-8	CASSLARLAENYEQYF
TRBJ2-2	TRBV19	CASKPYGQANTGELFF
TRBJ1-1	TRBV18	CASSPRDRGLEAFF
TRBJ2-3	TRBV7-8	CASLSGPLTDTQYF
TRBJ2-5	TRBV28	CASSFGAVKGGETQYF
TRBJ2-7	TRBV5-6	CASSLLAGYEQYF
TRBJ2-6	TRBV27	CASSSGRLSGANVLTF
TRBJ2-1	TRBV6-5	CASARGGPYNEQFF
TRBJ2-3	TRBV7-9	CASSADRLSTDTQYF
TRBJ2-1	TRBV19	CASSETSPAQFF
TRBJ1-2	TRBV28	CASTLPMAGSPYGYTF
TRBJ2-1	TRBV10-3	CAISERAGGHNEQFF